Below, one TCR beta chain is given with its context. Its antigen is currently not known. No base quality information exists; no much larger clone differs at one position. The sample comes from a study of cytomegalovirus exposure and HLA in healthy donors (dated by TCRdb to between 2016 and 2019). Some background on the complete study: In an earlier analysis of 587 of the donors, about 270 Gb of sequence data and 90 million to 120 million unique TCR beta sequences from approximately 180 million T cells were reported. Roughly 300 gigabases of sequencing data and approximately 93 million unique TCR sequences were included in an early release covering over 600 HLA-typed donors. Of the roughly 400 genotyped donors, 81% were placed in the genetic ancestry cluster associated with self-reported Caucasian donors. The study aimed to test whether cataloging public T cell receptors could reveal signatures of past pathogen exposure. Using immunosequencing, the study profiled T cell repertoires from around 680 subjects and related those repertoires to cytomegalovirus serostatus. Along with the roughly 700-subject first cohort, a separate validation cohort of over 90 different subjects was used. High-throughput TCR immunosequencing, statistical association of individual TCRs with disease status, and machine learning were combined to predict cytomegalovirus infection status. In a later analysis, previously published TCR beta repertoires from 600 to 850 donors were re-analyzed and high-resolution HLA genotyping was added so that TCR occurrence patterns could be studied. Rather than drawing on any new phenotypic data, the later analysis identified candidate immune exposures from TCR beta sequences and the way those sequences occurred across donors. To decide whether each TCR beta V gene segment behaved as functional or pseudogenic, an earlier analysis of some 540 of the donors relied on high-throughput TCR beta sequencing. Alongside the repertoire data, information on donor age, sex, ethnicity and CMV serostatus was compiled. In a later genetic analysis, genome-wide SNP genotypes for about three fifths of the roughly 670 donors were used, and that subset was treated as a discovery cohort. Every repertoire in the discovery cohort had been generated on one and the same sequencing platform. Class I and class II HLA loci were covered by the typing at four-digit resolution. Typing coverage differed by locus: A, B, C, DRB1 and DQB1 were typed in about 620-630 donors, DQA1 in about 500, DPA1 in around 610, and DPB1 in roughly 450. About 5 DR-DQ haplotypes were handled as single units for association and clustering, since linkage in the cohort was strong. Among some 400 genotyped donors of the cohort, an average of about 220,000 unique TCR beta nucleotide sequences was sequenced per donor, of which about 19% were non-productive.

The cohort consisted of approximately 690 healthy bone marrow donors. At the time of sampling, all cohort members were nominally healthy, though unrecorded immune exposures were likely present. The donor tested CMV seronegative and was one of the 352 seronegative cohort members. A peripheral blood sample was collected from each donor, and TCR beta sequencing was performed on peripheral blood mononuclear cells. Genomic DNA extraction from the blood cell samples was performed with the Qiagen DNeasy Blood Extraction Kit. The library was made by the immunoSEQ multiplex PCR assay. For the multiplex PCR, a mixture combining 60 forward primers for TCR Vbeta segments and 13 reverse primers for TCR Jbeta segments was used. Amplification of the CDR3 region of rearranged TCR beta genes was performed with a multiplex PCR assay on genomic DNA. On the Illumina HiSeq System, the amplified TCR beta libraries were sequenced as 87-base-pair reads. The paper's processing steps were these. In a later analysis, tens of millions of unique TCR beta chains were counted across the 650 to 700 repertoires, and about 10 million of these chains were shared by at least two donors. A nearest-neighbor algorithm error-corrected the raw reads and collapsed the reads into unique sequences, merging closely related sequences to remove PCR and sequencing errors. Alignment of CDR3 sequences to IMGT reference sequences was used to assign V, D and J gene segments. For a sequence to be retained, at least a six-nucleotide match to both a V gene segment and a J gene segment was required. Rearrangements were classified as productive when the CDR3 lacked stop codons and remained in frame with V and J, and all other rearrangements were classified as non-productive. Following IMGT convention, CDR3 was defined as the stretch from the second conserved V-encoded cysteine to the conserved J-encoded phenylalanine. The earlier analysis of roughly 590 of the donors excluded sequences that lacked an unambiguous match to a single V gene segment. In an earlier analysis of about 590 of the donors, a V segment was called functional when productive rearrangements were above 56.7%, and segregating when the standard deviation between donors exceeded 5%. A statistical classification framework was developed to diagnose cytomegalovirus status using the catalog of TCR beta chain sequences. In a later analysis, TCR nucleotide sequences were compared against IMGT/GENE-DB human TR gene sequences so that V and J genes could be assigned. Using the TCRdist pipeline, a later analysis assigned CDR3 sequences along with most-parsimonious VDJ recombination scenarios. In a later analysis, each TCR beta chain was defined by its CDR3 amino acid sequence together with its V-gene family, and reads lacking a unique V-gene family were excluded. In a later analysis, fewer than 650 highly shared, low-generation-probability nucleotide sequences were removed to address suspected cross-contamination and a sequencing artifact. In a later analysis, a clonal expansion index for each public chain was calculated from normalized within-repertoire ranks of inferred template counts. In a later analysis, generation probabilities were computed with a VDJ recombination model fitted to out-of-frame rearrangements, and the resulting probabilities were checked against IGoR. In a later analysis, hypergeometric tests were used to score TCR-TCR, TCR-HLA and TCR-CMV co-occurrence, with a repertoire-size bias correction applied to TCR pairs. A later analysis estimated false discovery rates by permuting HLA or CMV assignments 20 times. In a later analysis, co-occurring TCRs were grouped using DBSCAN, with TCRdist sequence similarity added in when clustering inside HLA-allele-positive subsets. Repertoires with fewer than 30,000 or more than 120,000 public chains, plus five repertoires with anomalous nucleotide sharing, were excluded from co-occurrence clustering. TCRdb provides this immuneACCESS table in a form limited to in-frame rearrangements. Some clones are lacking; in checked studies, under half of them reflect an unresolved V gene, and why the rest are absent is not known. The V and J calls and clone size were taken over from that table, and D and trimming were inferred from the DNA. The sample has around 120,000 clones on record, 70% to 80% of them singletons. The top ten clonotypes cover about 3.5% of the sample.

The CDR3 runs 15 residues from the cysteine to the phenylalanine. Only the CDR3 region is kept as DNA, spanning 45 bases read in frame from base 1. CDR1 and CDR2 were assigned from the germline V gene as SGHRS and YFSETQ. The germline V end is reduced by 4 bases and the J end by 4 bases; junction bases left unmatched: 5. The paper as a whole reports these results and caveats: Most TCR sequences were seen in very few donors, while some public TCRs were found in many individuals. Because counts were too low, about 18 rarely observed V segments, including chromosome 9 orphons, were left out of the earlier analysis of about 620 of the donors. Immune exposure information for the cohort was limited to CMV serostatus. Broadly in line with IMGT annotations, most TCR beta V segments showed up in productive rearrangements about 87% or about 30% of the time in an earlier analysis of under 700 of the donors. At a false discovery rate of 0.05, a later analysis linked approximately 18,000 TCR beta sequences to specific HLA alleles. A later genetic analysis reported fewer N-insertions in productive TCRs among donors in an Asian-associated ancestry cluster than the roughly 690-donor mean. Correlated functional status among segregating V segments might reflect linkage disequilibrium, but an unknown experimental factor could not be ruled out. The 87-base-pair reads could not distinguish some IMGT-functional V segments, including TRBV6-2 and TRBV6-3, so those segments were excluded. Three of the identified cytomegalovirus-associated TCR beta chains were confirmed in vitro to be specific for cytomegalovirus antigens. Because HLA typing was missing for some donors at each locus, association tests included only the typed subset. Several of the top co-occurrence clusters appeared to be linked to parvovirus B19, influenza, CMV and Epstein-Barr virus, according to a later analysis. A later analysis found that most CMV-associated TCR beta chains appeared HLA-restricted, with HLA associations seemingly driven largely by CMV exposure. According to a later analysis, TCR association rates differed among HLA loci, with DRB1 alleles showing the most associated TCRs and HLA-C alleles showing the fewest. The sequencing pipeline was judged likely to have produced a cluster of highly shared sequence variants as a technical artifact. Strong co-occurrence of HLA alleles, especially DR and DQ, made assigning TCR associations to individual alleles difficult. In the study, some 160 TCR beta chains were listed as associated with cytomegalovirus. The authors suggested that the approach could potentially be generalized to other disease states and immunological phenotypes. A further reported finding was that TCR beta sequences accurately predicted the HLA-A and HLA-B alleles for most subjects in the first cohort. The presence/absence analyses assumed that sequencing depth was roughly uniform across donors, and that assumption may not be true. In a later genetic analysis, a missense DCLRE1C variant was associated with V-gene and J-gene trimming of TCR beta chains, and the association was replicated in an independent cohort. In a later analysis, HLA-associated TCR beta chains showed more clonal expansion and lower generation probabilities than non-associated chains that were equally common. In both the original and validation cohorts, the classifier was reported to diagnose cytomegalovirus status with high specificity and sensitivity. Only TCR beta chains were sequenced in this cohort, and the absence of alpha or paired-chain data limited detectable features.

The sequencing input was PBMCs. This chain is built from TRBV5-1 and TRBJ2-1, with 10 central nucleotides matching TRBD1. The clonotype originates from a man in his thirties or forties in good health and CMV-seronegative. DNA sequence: TGCGCCAGCAGCACCGGGACAGGGGTTTACAATGAGCAGTTCTTC. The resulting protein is CASSTGTGVYNEQFF.